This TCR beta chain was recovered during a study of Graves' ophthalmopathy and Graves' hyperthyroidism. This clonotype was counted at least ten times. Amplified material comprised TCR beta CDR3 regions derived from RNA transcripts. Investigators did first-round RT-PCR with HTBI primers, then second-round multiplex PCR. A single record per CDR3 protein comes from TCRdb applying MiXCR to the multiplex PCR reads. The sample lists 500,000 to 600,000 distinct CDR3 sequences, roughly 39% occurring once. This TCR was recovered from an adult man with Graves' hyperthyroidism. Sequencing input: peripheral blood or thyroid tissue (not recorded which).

CDR3 residues: CASSLGQGFIDQHF. The DNA of the CDR3 is TGTGCCAGCAGCTTGGGACAGGGGTTCATAGACCAGCATTTT. This sequence joins TRBV5-6 and TRBJ1-5; 8 nucleotides agree with TRBD1. Germline V gives CDR1 SGHDT, CDR2 YYEEEE. The CDR3 runs to 14 residues. J gave up 12 bases and V 0 bases, and 8 bases lay outside the gene matches.